Presented here are 27 T cell receptor beta chains from one specimen sequenced in a study of monozygotic twins with inflammatory bowel disease. TCRdb reanalyzed the 5' RACE reads and collapses them to one entry per CDR3 protein, without DNA. Its clone listing holds approximately 150,000 distinct CDR3 sequences. The sample was blood. All receptors derive from a human donor with ulcerative colitis or Crohn's disease, or a healthy co-twin of an affected twin (not recorded which).

This sequence joins TRBV7-2 and TRBJ2-1. Germline V gene sequence: CDR1 SGHTA, CDR2 FQGNSA. The CDR3 is 11 amino acids. The CDR3 here is CASSTRNEQFF.

The gene calls are TRBV4-2 and TRBJ2-2. CDR3 length: 16 amino acids. Per the germline V gene, CDR1 is LGHNA and CDR2 is YNFKEQ. CDR3 region: CASSQDEILNTGELFF.

The V gene is TRBV3-1, the J gene TRBJ2-3; TCRdb returns TRBD2, unconfirmable since there is no DNA. The germline V gene encodes CDR1 LGHDT and CDR2 YNNKEL (reference sequence). This CDR3 spans 15 amino acids. CDR3 region: CASRDLAGVQDTQYF.

This sequence joins TRBV19 and TRBJ1-5; TCRdb returns TRBD1, unconfirmable since there is no DNA. The CDR3 runs 15 residues. Germline V gives CDR1 LNHDA, CDR2 SQIVND (reference sequence). The CDR3 loop is CASRPGQGPDQPQHF.

The chain has TRBV20-1 and TRBJ2-1; there is no DNA to check the TCRdb D call of TRBD2. The CDR3 sequence is 15 residues long. Germline-derived CDR1 and CDR2 are DFQATT and SNEGSKA (reference sequence). The CDR3: CSASSLAGAYNEQFF.

The chain links TRBV4-3 to TRBJ2-5; TCRdb's D gene call, TRBD2, goes unchecked for lack of DNA. The CDR3 spans 15 residues. Germline CDR1 is LGHNA and CDR2 is YSLEER. This chain's CDR3 is CASSQSSGRGETQYF.

The rearrangement links TRBV28 to TRBJ2-3. The CDR3 length is 13 residues. CDR1 MDHEN and CDR2 SYDVKM come from the germline V gene. The CDR3 protein is CASSLVLTDTQYF.

The chain has TRBV28 and TRBJ2-2. This CDR3 comprises 15 residues. The germline V gene has CDR1 MDHEN and CDR2 SYDVKM. The CDR3: CASSLLIENTGELFF.

The chain carries TRBV27 and TRBJ2-7; as DNA is missing, the TRBD1 call by TCRdb cannot be tested. The CDR3 is made up of 14 amino acids. Germline V gene data show CDR1 as MNHEY and CDR2 as SMNVEV (reference sequence). The CDR3 here is CASSLGTGAYEQYF.

The V call is TRBV5-4, the J call TRBJ1-2. Germline values: CDR1 SGHNT, CDR2 YYREEE (reference sequence). The CDR3 covers 12 residues. The CDR3 reads CASSLDRRGYTF.

The chain has TRBV6-5 and TRBJ1-4; no DNA is available, so the TRBD1 call from TCRdb remains unchecked. This CDR3 has 13 amino acids. Germline V gene sequence: CDR1 MNHEY, CDR2 SVGAGI. CDR3: CASSLQEGGSVIF.

The chain recombines TRBV19 with TRBJ1-5; no DNA is available, so the TRBD1 call from TCRdb remains unchecked. Germline V gene sequence: CDR1 LNHDA, CDR2 SQIVND (reference sequence). This CDR3 contains 15 residues. This chain's CDR3 is CASSWRGARFQPQHF.

The rearrangement links TRBV5-1 to TRBJ1-2; with no DNA, the TCRdb D assignment of TRBD1 cannot be verified. The CDR3 spans 14 residues. Germline V gene data show CDR1 as SGHRS and CDR2 as YFSETQ. The chain's CDR3 is CASSLEGRADGYTF. Together with reference TRBV5-1 and TRBJ1-2, the CDR3 gives the full variable domain: KAGVTQTPRYLIKTRGQQVTLSCSPISGHRSVSWYQQTPGQGLQFLFEYFSETQRNKGNFPGRFSGRQFSNSRSEMNVSTLELGDSALYLCASSLEGRADGYTFGSGTRLTVV.

The chain has TRBV3-1 and TRBJ1-2; the TCRdb D gene call, TRBD1, has no DNA to confirm it. CDR1 and CDR2 (germline): LGHDT, YNNKEL (reference sequence). This CDR3 contains 13 residues. This CDR3 reads CASSHDRAYGYTF.

The V gene is TRBV5-1, the J gene TRBJ1-4; without DNA, the TCRdb call of TRBD1 cannot be checked. CDR1 SGHRS and CDR2 YFSETQ come from the germline V gene. The CDR3 loop spans 14 amino acids. CDR3 in amino acids: CASSSQGAVEKLFF.

CDR3 in amino acids: CASSLEGQGREAFF. The chain is built from TRBV5-1 and TRBJ1-1; TCRdb's D call of TRBD1 is untestable without DNA. Germline loops: CDR1 SGHRS, CDR2 YFSETQ. The CDR3 contains 14 residues.

This sequence joins TRBV6-5 and TRBJ2-7. The CDR3 sequence is 13 residues long. The germline CDR1 and CDR2 sequences are MNHEY and SVGAGI. CDR3 sequence: CASSSEKGYEQYF.

The rearrangement joins TRBV15 to TRBJ1-1; the TCRdb D gene call, TRBD1, has no DNA to confirm it. The CDR3 sequence is 15 residues long. The V gene's germline CDR1 is LNHNV and CDR2 YYDKDF (reference sequence). CDR3 region: CATSRERQGHTEAFF.

The chain has TRBV11-1 and TRBJ2-1; no DNA is available, so the TRBD2 call from TCRdb remains unchecked. CDR3 length equals 14 residues. Germline values: CDR1 SGHAT, CDR2 FQDESV (reference sequence). CDR3 sequence reads: CASSLQGSSHEQFF.

The chain couples TRBV10-3 to TRBJ2-3. The CDR3 has 12 amino acids. The V gene's germline CDR1 is ENHRY and CDR2 SYGVKD. CDR3 amino acids: CASKADSDTQYF.

The J gene is TRBJ2-1, the V gene TRBV5-1; TCRdb's D gene call, TRBD1, goes unchecked for lack of DNA. Germline CDR1 reads SGHRS; CDR2 reads YFSETQ. This CDR3 is built from 14 residues. The CDR3 spells CASNLQGGSNEQFF.

This chain joins TRBV29-1 and TRBJ2-1; TCRdb reports TRBD1, a call that lacks DNA to check it against. CDR1 is SQVTM, CDR2 ANQGSEA, per germline. The CDR3 length is 15 residues. Here the CDR3 reads CSVILRDRSYNEQFF.

The rearrangement links TRBV18 to TRBJ1-2; without DNA, the TCRdb call of TRBD1 cannot be checked. The CDR3 consists of 15 residues. Germline CDR1 KGHSH, CDR2 LQKENI. The CDR3: CASSPITGAPRGYTF.

The chain has TRBV25-1 and TRBJ2-5. This CDR3 contains 11 residues. Germline CDR1 is MGHDK and CDR2 is SYGVNS. The CDR3 region is CASSVRETQYF. The variable domain in full, completed from reference TRBV25-1 and TRBJ2-5, reads EADIYQTPRYLVIGTGKKITLECSQTMGHDKMYWYQQDPGMELHLIHYSYGVNSTEKGDLSSESTVSRIRTEHFPLTLESARPSHTSQYLCASSVRETQYFGPGTRLLVL.

Here the CDR3 reads CSARAGIGSYEQYF. This sequence joins TRBV20-1 and TRBJ2-7. Germline-derived CDR1 and CDR2 are DFQATT and SNEGSKA (reference sequence). This CDR3 region has 14 residues.

The gene calls are TRBV29-1 and TRBJ1-2; without DNA, the TCRdb call of TRBD1 cannot be checked. The V gene's germline CDR1 is SQVTM and CDR2 ANQGSEA. This CDR3 contains 13 residues. The CDR3: CSVVMDSSSGYTF.

The V gene is TRBV28, the J gene TRBJ2-4; no DNA is available, so the TRBD2 call from TCRdb remains unchecked. The CDR3 spans 14 residues. Germline CDR1 reads MDHEN; CDR2 reads SYDVKM. The CDR3: CASSESGRENIQYF.